The T cell receptor (beta chain) described here comes from a study of CD8 T cells in ankylosing spondylitis. Study-level results: One TCR beta motif, made up of about 8 highly homologous variants, appeared characteristic of ankylosing spondylitis blood. Earlier studies detected some motif variants in reactive arthritis synovial fluid and blood. In ankylosing spondylitis patients, matched synovial fluid reportedly showed significant enrichment of disease-linked clones.

A remark on this clonotype: No antigen is known for it.

Quantitative 5'-RACE with molecular barcodes generated TCR beta libraries. Each CDR3 protein gets one entry after TCRdb re-called the 5' RACE reads with MiXCR. This table holds approximately 540,000 distinct CDR3 sequences, about 13% found once. CDR1 and CDR2 from the germline V gene are SGDLS and YYNGEE. This CDR3 comprises 19 residues. Trimming cost V 3 bases and J 1 base, with 25 bases left between them. This rearrangement joins TRBV9 to TRBJ1-2; no reliable D call. Sequencing used blood, either unsorted or a sorted T cell fraction (not recorded which). This TCR was sampled from a male donor with ankylosing spondylitis. CDR3 sequence (DNA): TGTGCCAGCAGCGCACATCATCTTAGCTCCGGGTTTCTTAACTATGGCTACACCTTC. This translates into CASSAHHLSSGFLNYGYTF.